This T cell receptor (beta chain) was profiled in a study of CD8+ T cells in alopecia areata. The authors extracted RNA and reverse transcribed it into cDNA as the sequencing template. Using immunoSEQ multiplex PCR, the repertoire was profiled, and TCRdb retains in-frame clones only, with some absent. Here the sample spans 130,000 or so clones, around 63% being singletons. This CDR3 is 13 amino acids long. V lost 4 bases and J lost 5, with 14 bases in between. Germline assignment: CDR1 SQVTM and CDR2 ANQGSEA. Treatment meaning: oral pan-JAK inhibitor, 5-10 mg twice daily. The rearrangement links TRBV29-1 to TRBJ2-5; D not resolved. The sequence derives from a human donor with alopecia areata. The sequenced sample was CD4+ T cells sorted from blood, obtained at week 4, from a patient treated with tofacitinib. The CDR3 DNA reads TGCAGCGTTGTGGTCAGTACTCGGGAGACCCAGTACTTC. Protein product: CSVVVSTRETQYF.